One and the same sample provided the 18 T cell receptor beta chains below, sequenced in a study of Graves' ophthalmopathy and Graves' hyperthyroidism. The study amplified TCR beta CDR3 regions using RNA transcripts. Second-round multiplex PCR came after a first-round RT-PCR that employed HTBI primers. One entry per CDR3 protein, called by TCRdb with MiXCR from the multiplex PCR reads. The data contain about 500,000 distinct CDR3 sequences, approximately 35% of them singletons. The sample taken for sequencing was peripheral blood or thyroid tissue (not recorded which). These receptors all come from an adult man with Graves' hyperthyroidism.

The chain combines TRBV28 with TRBJ1-3; unclear D gene. The CDR3 has 15 residues. Trimming pared 2 bases from V and 4 bases from J, leaving 12 bases between. Germline V lookup: CDR1 MDHEN, CDR2 SYDVKM. The CDR3 DNA follows: TGTGCCAGCAGTTTAGGCAGTGTAGTAGGAAACACCATATATTTT. Its protein is CASSLGSVVGNTIYF.

This clonotype was seen ten or more times. The V gene is TRBV19, the J gene TRBJ2-7; D uncertain. Deletions cut 0 bases from V and 6 bases from J, with 12 bases between. CDR1 is LNHDA, CDR2 SQIVND, per germline (reference sequence). There are 14 residues in the CDR3. CDR3 amino acids: CASSIDLGYGEQYF. As DNA, the CDR3 is TGTGCCAGTAGTATAGATCTTGGGTACGGCGAGCAGTACTTC.

V gene TRBV24-1 combines with J gene TRBJ1-5, with 7 bases aligning to TRBD1. Germline V lookup: CDR1 KGHDR, CDR2 SFDVKD. Unmatched junction bases numbered 6, after V lost 8 bases and J lost 0 bases. The CDR3 covers 15 residues. The CDR3 coding sequence is TGTGCCACCAAGAAGGGACAGAATAGCAATCAGCCCCAGCATTTT. The encoded protein is CATKKGQNSNQPQHF.

This clonotype was seen only a few times. The rearrangement uses TRBV27 and TRBJ1-6; perhaps TRBD1 as D (6 bases). The CDR3 is 15 residues long. Germline V gene lookup returns CDR1 MNHEY and CDR2 SMNVEV (reference sequence). The V gene lost 5 bases and the J gene lost 13 bases, with 21 bases spanning the gap. The CDR3 region is CASSLHRDPNWPLHF. The CDR3 bases are TGTGCCAGCAGTCTCCACAGGGATCCCAATTGGCCCCTCCACTTT.

CDR3 protein: CASRTGGIGNEQFF. The CDR3 region has the DNA TGTGCCAGCAGGACAGGGGGCATCGGGAATGAGCAGTTCTTC. The V call is TRBV2, the J call TRBJ2-7, with 10 positions matching TRBD1. The J call may be wrong; the DNA end is better matched by TRBJ2-1. CDR3 length equals 14 residues. Germline V gives CDR1 SNHLY, CDR2 FYNNEI.

This clonotype was counted at least ten times. The chain carries TRBV6-5 and TRBJ1-2, with unresolved D. Germline V CDR1 and CDR2: MNHEY, SVGAGI. There are 16 residues in the CDR3. The ends were cut back, 2 bases at V and 3 bases at J, with 16 bases in the middle. DNA of the CDR3: TGTGCCAGCAGTTACGGATCGGTAGGCCTACACTATGGCTACACCTTC. It codes for CASSYGSVGLHYGYTF.

This clonotype was counted many times. The chain couples TRBV5-8 to TRBJ2-5, with D hard to call. V gave up 1 base and J gave up 5 bases, with 9 bases separating them. This CDR3 is 13 amino acids long. Germline V gene sequence: CDR1 SGHTS, CDR2 YDEGEE. Written as DNA, the CDR3 is TGTGCCAGCAGCTTGAAGGACGTGGAGACCCAGTACTTC. Its translation is CASSLKDVETQYF.

This clonotype was seen ten or more times. The chain employs TRBV5-1 and TRBJ1-6; D possibly corresponds to TRBD1 (6 bases). The CDR3 loop spans 15 amino acids. Trimming removed 1 base from V and 11 bases from J, with 16 bases in between. Germline CDR1 is SGHRS and CDR2 is YFSETQ. CDR3 coding DNA: TGCGCCAGCAGCTTGACAGGAACAGGGCCGCCACCCCTCCACTTT. Protein product: CASSLTGTGPPPLHF.

This clonotype appeared a few times. V and J are TRBV15 and TRBJ2-3; D unclear. V was trimmed by 6 bases and J by 0 bases, leaving 7 bases between them. The CDR3 is made up of 13 amino acids. CDR1 and CDR2 from the germline V gene are LNHNV and YYDKDF (reference sequence). The CDR3 protein is CATSSGSTDTQYF. In DNA, the CDR3 is TGTGCCACCAGTTCCGGAAGCACAGATACGCAGTATTTT.

This clonotype appeared many times. The V and J genes are TRBV7-3 and TRBJ1-2, with a weak D call TRBD1 (5 bases). The V end was cut by 3 bases, the J end by 8 bases, with 13 bases between. The CDR3 covers 13 residues. In germline, CDR1 is SGHTA, CDR2 FQGTGA. CDR3 loop: CASSLGQGGGYTF. The CDR3 nucleotides read TGTGCCAGCAGCTTGGGCCAGGGTGGGGGCTACACCTTC.

The V gene is TRBV7-9, the J gene TRBJ2-7; no firm D call. CDR1 and CDR2 from the germline V gene are SEHNR and FQNEAQ (reference sequence). V was cut by 3 bases and J by 2 bases, with 11 bases left in between. This CDR3 is built from 14 residues. Here the CDR3 reads CASSLVDHAYEQYF. The DNA for the CDR3 is TGTGCCAGCAGCTTGGTGGACCATGCCTACGAGCAGTACTTC.

The sample holds many counts of this clonotype. The chain employs TRBV6-2 or TRBV6-3 and TRBJ1-1; possible D gene TRBD1, 5 bases. The CDR3 runs 14 residues. Trimming left V 1 base short and J 1 base short, with 7 bases between. Germline CDR1 is MNHEY and CDR2 is SVGEGT. CDR3 sequence reads: CASSYWQGNTEAFF. The DNA of the CDR3 is TGTGCCAGCAGTTACTGGCAGGGGAACACTGAAGCTTTCTTT.

The chain carries TRBV6-6 and TRBJ1-6; 8 bases align to TRBD1. Trimming removed 5 bases from V and 2 bases from J; junction bases left unmatched: 5. The CDR3 consists of 16 residues. In germline, CDR1 is MNHNY, CDR2 SVGAGI (reference sequence). CDR3 in DNA: TGTGCCAGCAGTGACAGGGGAAAAGCCTATAATTCACCCCTCCACTTT. Its protein is CASSDRGKAYNSPLHF.

The chain carries TRBV29-1 and TRBJ1-5, with a tentative D call TRBD1 (5 bases). CDR3 size: 15 residues. The ends were cut back, 7 bases at V and 5 bases at J, with 21 bases in the middle. The germline V gene has CDR1 SQVTM and CDR2 ANQGSEA. In DNA, the CDR3 is TGCAGCGCCGTGGGAGGGGTCATCGGGTATCAGCCCCAGCATTTT. Its protein product is CSAVGGVIGYQPQHF.

This clonotype was seen at least ten times. The chain is built from TRBV5-6 and TRBJ2-5; D remains unclear. The CDR3 has 14 residues. In germline, CDR1 is SGHDT, CDR2 YYEEEE. V lost 0 bases and J lost 3, with 9 bases in between. In DNA form, the CDR3 reads TGTGCCAGCAGCTTGGGTGGCCGTAAAGAGACCCAGTACTTC. It encodes CASSLGGRKETQYF.

The chain carries TRBV9 and TRBJ1-2; perhaps TRBD1 as D (5 bases). CDR1 is SGDLS and CDR2 is YYNGEE in the germline V gene. Trimming took off 0 bases at V and 4 bases at J, with 13 bases between the two ends. The CDR3 extends over 15 amino acids. CDR3 nucleotide sequence: TGTGCCAGCAGCGTAGAGGGGCAGGCCAGCTATGGCTACACCTTC. It encodes CASSVEGQASYGYTF.

The chain carries TRBV7-2 and TRBJ2-7; 9 bases align to TRBD1. The CDR3 has 17 residues. Germline loops: CDR1 SGHTA, CDR2 FQGNSA. Unmatched junction bases numbered 8, after V lost 1 base and J lost 1 base. In DNA form, the CDR3 reads TGTGCCAGCAGCTTAGATCGGGGACAGGGTATTTCCTACGAGCAGTACTTC. Translated, it gives CASSLDRGQGISYEQYF.

On this clonotype: A much larger clone differs by one base, so this may be a read error. The V call is TRBV4-1, the J call TRBJ2-7; TRBD2 is a possible D gene (5 bases). The CDR3 runs 13 residues. The V end was cut by 3 bases, the J end by 3 bases, with 9 bases between. Germline V lookup: CDR1 MGHRA, CDR2 YSYEKL. CDR3 protein: CASSQEEFYEQYF. In nucleotides, the CDR3 is TGCGCCAGCAGCCAGGAGGAATTCTACGAGCAGTACTTC.